A selection of T cell receptor beta chains follows, all from one sample in a study of control samples from healthy donors and cancer patients. The assay was immunoSEQ multiplex PCR, and TCRdb's table has in-frame clones only and misses some. The sample holds tens of thousands of clones; about nine tenths are singletons and the top ten take less than 6.5%. Sequenced input: PBMCs. The receptor source for this set is a man aged 60-69 years with colorectal cancer. Each CDR3 is given with its conserved first and last residue. A D gene is named only where the DNA matches it firmly. The listing skips clone size in some rows; elsewhere it reads once, few, many or a size class.

D gene	V gene	J gene	clone size	CDR3 length	CDR3 protein	CDR3 DNA
TRBD2	TRBV5-1	TRBJ2-1	few	15	CASSSSGGPADEQFF	TGCGCCAGCAGCTCTAGCGGGGGCCCCGCCGATGAGCAGTTCTTC
TRBD1	TRBV5-1	TRBJ1-3	NA	17	CASSPRDSLRSGNTIYF	TGCGCCAGCAGCCCCCGGGACAGCCTTCGCTCTGGAAACACCATATATTTT
TRBD1	TRBV7-2	TRBJ1-4	NA	15	CASSSQTGVFEKLFF	TGTGCCAGCAGTTCACAGACAGGGGTCTTTGAAAAACTGTTTTTT
TRBD1	TRBV6-1	TRBJ2-7	NA	14	CASSEAARGYEQYF	TGTGCCAGCAGTGAAGCCGCCAGGGGGTACGAGCAGTACTTC
NA	TRBV5-1	TRBJ1-2	NA	15	CASSLVEGLNYGYTF	TGCGCCAGCAGCTTGGTGGAGGGGCTTAACTATGGCTACACCTTC
NA	TRBV5-1	TRBJ2-1	NA	14	CASRTTTSYNEQFF	TGCGCCAGCAGAACGACAACCTCCTACAATGAGCAGTTCTTC
NA	TRBV19	TRBJ1-5	NA	15	CASSIGSRSNQPQHF	TGTGCCAGTAGTATAGGGTCCAGGAGCAATCAGCCCCAGCATTTT
TRBD1	TRBV28	TRBJ1-1	NA	15	CASNRPGQLNTEAFF	TGTGCCAGCAATAGACCGGGACAGCTAAACACTGAAGCTTTCTTT
TRBD1	TRBV2	TRBJ1-1	NA	16	CATKRGQGARGSEAFF	TGTGCCACCAAACGGGGACAGGGGGCAAGGGGGTCTGAAGCTTTCTTT
TRBD1	TRBV6-6	TRBJ1-3	NA	15	CASRTTGEAGNTIYF	TGTGCCAGCAGAACAACAGGGGAGGCTGGAAACACCATATATTTT
TRBD1	TRBV9	TRBJ2-4	NA	15	CASSGTGNGKNIQYF	TGTGCCAGCAGCGGGACAGGGAATGGCAAAAACATTCAGTACTTC
NA	TRBV7-9	TRBJ1-2	NA	13	CASSLDRLPGYTF	TGTGCCAGCAGCTTAGACAGGCTCCCGGGCTACACCTTC
TRBD1	TRBV5-1	TRBJ1-4	NA	15	CASSSRQGANEKLFF	TGCGCCAGCAGCTCGAGACAGGGGGCTAATGAAAAACTGTTTTTT
NA	TRBV4-1	TRBJ1-3	once	15	CASSQDLGSGNTIYF	TGCGCCAGCAGCCAAGATCTTGGGTCTGGAAACACCATATATTTT
NA	TRBV14	TRBJ1-1	once	14	CASTTGAGRTEAFF	TGTGCCAGCACCACCGGGGCAGGGCGTACTGAAGCTTTCTTT
NA	TRBV28	TRBJ2-4	NA	17	CASSDGTGGVAKNIQYF	TGTGCCAGCAGTGACGGAACAGGAGGGGTAGCCAAAAACATTCAGTACTTC
NA	TRBV5-8	TRBJ1-5	NA	16	CASSLWASSGNQPQHF	TGTGCCAGCAGCTTGTGGGCCAGTTCCGGCAATCAGCCCCAGCATTTT
NA	TRBV6-4	TRBJ1-6	NA	13	CASSPTSNSPLHF	TGTGCCAGCAGTCCTACCTCTAATTCACCCCTCCACTTT
NA	TRBV29-1	TRBJ2-2	NA	11	CSVVGTGELFF	TGCAGCGTTGTGGGGACCGGGGAGCTGTTTTTT
NA	TRBV2	TRBJ2-7	NA	12	CASIVRTYEQYF	TGTGCCAGCATAGTTCGGACCTACGAGCAGTACTTC
TRBD2	TRBV6-2/TRBV6-3	TRBJ2-3	once	16	CASSPQGLAGPWRQYF	TGTGCCAGCAGTCCCCAAGGACTAGCGGGACCTTGGAGGCAGTATTTT
NA	TRBV7-9	TRBJ2-4	NA	14	CASSPMGLANIQYF	TGTGCCAGCAGCCCGATGGGGCTAGCCAACATTCAGTACTTC
NA	TRBV28	TRBJ1-1	NA	17	CASGGVDRYDVNTEAFF	TGTGCCAGCGGGGGGGTGGACCGTTATGATGTGAACACTGAAGCTTTCTTT
TRBD2	TRBV28	TRBJ2-1	NA	16	CASSSRGRTVYNEQFF	TGTGCCAGCAGTTCCCGCGGGAGAACAGTTTACAATGAGCAGTTCTTC
NA	TRBV19	TRBJ1-2	once	14	CASSIWAGSYGYTF	TGTGCCAGTAGTATATGGGCAGGATCCTATGGCTACACCTTC
NA	TRBV4-1	TRBJ1-2	NA	15	CASSQGDSLYYGYTF	TGCGCCAGCAGCCAAGGAGACAGTTTGTACTATGGCTACACCTTC
TRBD1	TRBV2	TRBJ1-1	NA	14	CASSVQGMNTEAFF	TGTGCCAGCAGTGTACAGGGGATGAACACTGAAGCTTTCTTT
NA	TRBV5-8	TRBJ1-5	NA	15	CASSRQGSGNQPQHF	TGTGCCAGCAGCCGTCAGGGTTCTGGCAATCAGCCCCAGCATTTT
TRBD1	TRBV6-2/TRBV6-3	TRBJ1-6	NA	13	CASSYSTGATLHF	TGTGCCAGCAGTTACTCGACAGGGGCTACCCTCCACTTT
TRBD2	TRBV6-5	TRBJ2-3	NA	14	CASTPSGATHTQYF	TGTGCCAGCACTCCTAGCGGGGCGACCCATACGCAGTATTTT
NA	TRBV20-1	TRBJ2-1	NA	11	CSALNYNEQFF	TGCAGTGCCCTGAACTACAATGAGCAGTTCTTC
NA	TRBV6-5	TRBJ1-1	NA	14	CASSYSRGQSEAFF	TGTGCCAGCAGTTACTCGAGGGGTCAGAGTGAAGCTTTCTTT
NA	TRBV4-3	TRBJ2-3	NA	14	CASSRTVSTDTQYF	TGCGCCAGCAGCCGGACCGTTAGCACAGATACGCAGTATTTT
NA	TRBV28	TRBJ2-3	NA	13	CASRRGFSDTQYF	TGTGCCAGCCGAAGAGGGTTTTCAGATACGCAGTATTTT
TRBD2	TRBV2	TRBJ2-2	NA	17	CASTRIGVSGEDGELFF	TGTGCCAGCACACGAATAGGCGTTAGCGGGGAAGACGGGGAGCTGTTTTTT
NA	TRBV5-4	TRBJ1-2	NA	14	CASRPAGANYGYTF	TGTGCCAGCAGACCGGCGGGGGCTAACTATGGCTACACCTTC
TRBD1	TRBV12-5	TRBJ2-7	NA	15	CASGPWTGGPHEQYF	TGTGCTAGTGGTCCGTGGACAGGGGGCCCCCACGAGCAGTACTTC
TRBD1	TRBV7-6	TRBJ2-5	NA	14	CASSRFGTVETQYF	TGTGCCAGCAGCCGTTTTGGGACAGTCGAGACCCAGTACTTC
NA	TRBV6-2/TRBV6-3	TRBJ2-5	NA	12	CASSYPPETQYF	TGTGCCAGCAGTTACCCCCCCGAGACCCAGTACTTC
NA	TRBV18	TRBJ2-5	NA	14	CASSPQEVAETQYF	TGTGCCAGCTCACCTCAGGAGGTGGCGGAGACCCAGTACTTC
NA	TRBV5-6	TRBJ1-6	once	17	CASSLGAASSYNSPLHF	TGTGCCAGCAGCTTGGGGGCGGCGAGCTCCTATAATTCACCCCTCCACTTT
TRBD1	TRBV29-1	TRBJ1-1	NA	15	CSAGQEGSSSAEAFF	TGCAGCGCGGGACAGGAAGGAAGTTCAAGCGCTGAAGCTTTCTTT
TRBD2	TRBV6-5	TRBJ2-1	NA	15	CASSIAGGLHNEQFF	TGTGCCAGCAGTATAGCGGGGGGGCTTCACAATGAGCAGTTCTTC
NA	TRBV6-5	TRBJ2-7	NA	13	CASRKPGTYEQYF	TGTGCCAGCAGAAAACCGGGAACCTACGAGCAGTACTTC
NA	TRBV7-3	TRBJ1-1	NA	15	CASPAWSLENTEAFF	TGTGCCAGCCCGGCATGGAGTCTCGAGAACACTGAAGCTTTCTTT
NA	TRBV18	TRBJ2-2	NA	15	CASSPPGFDTGELFF	TGTGCCAGCTCGCCCCCGGGTTTCGACACCGGGGAGCTGTTTTTT
NA	TRBV5-1	TRBJ2-3	once	15	CASSLGGSSTDTQYF	TGCGCCAGCAGCTTGGGGGGGTCTAGCACAGATACGCAGTATTTT
TRBD2	TRBV13	TRBJ2-2	NA	16	CATSRSGGADAGELFF	TGTGCCACCTCGAGGAGCGGGGGGGCTGACGCCGGGGAGCTGTTTTTT
NA	TRBV10-1	TRBJ2-2	NA	20	CASSESRVQGTGLSGGELFF	TGCGCCAGCAGTGAGTCTAGGGTGCAGGGAACCGGATTAAGTGGCGGGGAGCTGTTTTTT
NA	TRBV11-3	TRBJ2-7	NA	15	CASSLGRHPQYEQYF	TGTGCCAGCAGCTTAGGTAGACATCCACAATACGAGCAGTACTTC
NA	TRBV6-6	TRBJ2-1	NA	12	CASSRENNEQFF	TGTGCCAGCAGCCGGGAGAACAATGAGCAGTTCTTC
TRBD1	TRBV10-3	TRBJ1-3	NA	15	CAISDQDRAGNTIYF	TGTGCCATCAGTGACCAGGACAGGGCCGGAAACACCATATATTTT
NA	TRBV9	TRBJ2-2	NA	16	CASSPRTGQGTGELFF	TGTGCCAGCAGCCCGAGGACGGGCCAAGGGACCGGGGAGCTGTTTTTT
TRBD1	TRBV7-9	TRBJ2-7	NA	15	CASSLVGQGTYEQYF	TGTGCCAGCAGTCTCGTCGGACAGGGTACCTACGAGCAGTACTTC
NA	TRBV18	TRBJ2-1	NA	14	CASSPTESYNEQFF	TGTGCCAGCTCACCGACAGAATCCTACAATGAGCAGTTCTTC
TRBD1	TRBV29-1	TRBJ2-1	NA	11	CSSDRGNEQFF	TGCAGCTCTGACAGGGGCAATGAGCAGTTCTTC